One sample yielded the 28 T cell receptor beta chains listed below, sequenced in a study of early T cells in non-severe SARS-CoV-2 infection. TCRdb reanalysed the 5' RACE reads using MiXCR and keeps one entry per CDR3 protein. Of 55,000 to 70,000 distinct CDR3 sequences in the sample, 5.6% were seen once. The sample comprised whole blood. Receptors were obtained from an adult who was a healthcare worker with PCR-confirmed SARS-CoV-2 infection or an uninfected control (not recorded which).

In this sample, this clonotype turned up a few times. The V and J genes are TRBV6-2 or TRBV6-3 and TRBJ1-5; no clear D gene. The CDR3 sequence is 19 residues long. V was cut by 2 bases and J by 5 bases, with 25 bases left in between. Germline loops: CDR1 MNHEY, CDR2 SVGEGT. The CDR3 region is CASSYVTERDSRWDQPQHF. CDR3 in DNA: TGTGCCAGCAGTTACGTTACGGAACGAGATTCTCGCTGGGATCAGCCCCAGCATTTT.

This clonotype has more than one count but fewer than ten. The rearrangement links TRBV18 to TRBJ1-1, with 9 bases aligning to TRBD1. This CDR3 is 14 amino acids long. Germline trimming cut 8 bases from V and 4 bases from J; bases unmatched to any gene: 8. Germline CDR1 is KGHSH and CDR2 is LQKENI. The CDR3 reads CASKPGQGGTEAFF. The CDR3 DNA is TGTGCCAGCAAACCGGGACAGGGAGGCACTGAAGCTTTCTTT.

The CDR3 loop is CASSSDSYNEQFF. The CDR3 DNA reads as TGTGCCAGCAGCTCTGACTCCTACAATGAGCAGTTCTTC. The chain joins TRBV5-4 to TRBJ2-1; D not certain. The CDR3 consists of 13 residues. CDR1 SGHNT and CDR2 YYREEE come from the germline V gene (reference sequence). Between the trimmed V and J ends, which lost 3 bases and 0 bases, there was a span of 4 bases.

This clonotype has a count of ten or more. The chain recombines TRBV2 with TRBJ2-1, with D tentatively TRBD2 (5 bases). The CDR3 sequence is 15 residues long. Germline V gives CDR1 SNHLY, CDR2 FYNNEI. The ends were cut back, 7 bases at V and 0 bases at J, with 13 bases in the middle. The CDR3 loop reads CASKPSGLSYNEQFF. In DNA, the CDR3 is TGTGCCAGCAAGCCGAGCGGACTCTCCTACAATGAGCAGTTCTTC. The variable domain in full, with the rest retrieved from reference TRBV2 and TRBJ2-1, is EPEVTQTPSHQVTQMGQEVILRCVPISNHLYFYWYRQILGQKVEFLVSFYNNEISEKSEIFDDQFSVERPDGSNFTLKIRSTKLEDSAMYFCASKPSGLSYNEQFFGPGTRLTVL.

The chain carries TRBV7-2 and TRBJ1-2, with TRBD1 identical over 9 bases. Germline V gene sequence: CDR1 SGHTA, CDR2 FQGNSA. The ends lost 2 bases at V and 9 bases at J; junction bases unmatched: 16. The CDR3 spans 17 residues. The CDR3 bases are TGTGCCAGCAGCTTACACCGAATGAGACAGGGGGGTGCTCGCTACACCTTC. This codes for CASSLHRMRQGGARYTF.

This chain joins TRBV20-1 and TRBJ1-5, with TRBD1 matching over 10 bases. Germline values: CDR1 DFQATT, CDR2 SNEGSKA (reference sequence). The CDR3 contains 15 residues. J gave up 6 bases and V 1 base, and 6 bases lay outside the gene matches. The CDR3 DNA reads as TGCAGTGCTAGAGCCAGGACAGGGGGAATTCAGCCCCAGCATTTT. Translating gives CSARARTGGIQPQHF.

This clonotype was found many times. The CDR3 DNA reads TGTGCCAGCACCCCGGAGCAGATGAACAATGAGCAGTTCTTC. Its translation is CASTPEQMNNEQFF. The chain is built from TRBV5-4 and TRBJ2-1, with unresolved D. The V gene lost 6 bases and the J gene lost 5 bases, with 15 bases spanning the gap. The CDR3 loop spans 14 amino acids. Germline assignment: CDR1 SGHNT and CDR2 YYREEE (reference sequence).

For the CDR3, the DNA is TGCAGCGTTGATGAGGGGAGGAACACTGAAGCTTTCTTT. Residues: CSVDEGRNTEAFF. The V call is TRBV29-1, the J call TRBJ1-1; D possibly corresponds to TRBD1 (5 bases). The CDR3 is made up of 13 amino acids. V was pared by 3 bases and J by 1 base, with 9 bases between. The germline gives CDR1 SQVTM, CDR2 ANQGSEA.

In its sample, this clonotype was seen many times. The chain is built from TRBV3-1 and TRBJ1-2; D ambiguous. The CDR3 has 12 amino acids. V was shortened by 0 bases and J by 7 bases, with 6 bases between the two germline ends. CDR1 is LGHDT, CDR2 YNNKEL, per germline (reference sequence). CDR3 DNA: TGTGCCAGCAGCCAAGATTTCGGTGGCTACACCTTC. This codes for CASSQDFGGYTF.

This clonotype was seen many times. The CDR3: CSARAPGGGLNYGYTF. The CDR3 nucleotides are TGCAGTGCTAGAGCACCTGGAGGGGGGCTCAACTATGGCTACACCTTC. The chain has TRBV20-1 and TRBJ1-2; a weak D match, TRBD1 (6 bases). Looked up from germline, CDR1 is DFQATT and CDR2 is SNEGSKA (reference sequence). V was clipped by 1 base and J by 2 bases, with 17 bases between them. The CDR3 consists of 16 residues.

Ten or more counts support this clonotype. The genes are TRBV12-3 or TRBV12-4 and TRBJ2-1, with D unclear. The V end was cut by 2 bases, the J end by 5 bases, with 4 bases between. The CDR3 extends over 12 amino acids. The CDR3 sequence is CASSLSHNEQFF. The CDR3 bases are TGTGCCAGCAGTTTAAGTCACAATGAGCAGTTCTTC.

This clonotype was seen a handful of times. Here the CDR3 DNA reads TGTGCCAGCAGCTTACCAGGCCTCCCAGGTCATGAGCAGTTCTTC. This codes for CASSLPGLPGHEQFF. The chain links TRBV11-2 to TRBJ2-1, with no clear D. The ends were cut back, 2 bases at V and 8 bases at J, with 16 bases in the middle. This CDR3 is built from 15 residues. Per germline, CDR1 SGHAT and CDR2 FQNNGV.

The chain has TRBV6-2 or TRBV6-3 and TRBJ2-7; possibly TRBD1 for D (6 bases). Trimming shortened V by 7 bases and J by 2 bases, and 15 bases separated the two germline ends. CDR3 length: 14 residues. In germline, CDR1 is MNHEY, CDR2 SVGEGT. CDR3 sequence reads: CASMQGPVAYEQYF. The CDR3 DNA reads TGTGCCAGCATGCAGGGGCCGGTTGCCTACGAGCAGTACTTC.

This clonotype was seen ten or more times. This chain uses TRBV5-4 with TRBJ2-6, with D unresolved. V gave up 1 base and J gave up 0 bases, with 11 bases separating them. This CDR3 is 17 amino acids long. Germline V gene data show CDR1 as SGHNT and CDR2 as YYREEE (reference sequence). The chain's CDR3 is CASSLPGRFSGANVLTF. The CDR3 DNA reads TGTGCCAGCAGCTTGCCAGGAAGGTTCTCTGGGGCCAACGTCCTGACTTTC.

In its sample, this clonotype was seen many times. The CDR3 DNA reads TGTGCCAGCAGCTTAGGGGCGGGACCGACGGGTGAAAAACTGTTTTTT. It codes for CASSLGAGPTGEKLFF. The rearrangement uses TRBV7-9 and TRBJ1-4, with D possibly matching TRBD1 (5 bases). This CDR3 comprises 16 residues. V gave up 1 base and J gave up 7 bases, with 16 bases separating them. In germline, CDR1 is SEHNR, CDR2 FQNEAQ (reference sequence).

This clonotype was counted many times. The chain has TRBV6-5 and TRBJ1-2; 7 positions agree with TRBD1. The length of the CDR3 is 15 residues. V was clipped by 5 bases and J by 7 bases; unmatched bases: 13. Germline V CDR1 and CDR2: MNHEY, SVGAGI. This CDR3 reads CASSHPTTGESGYTF. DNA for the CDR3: TGTGCCAGCAGTCACCCGACAACAGGGGAGAGTGGCTACACCTTC.

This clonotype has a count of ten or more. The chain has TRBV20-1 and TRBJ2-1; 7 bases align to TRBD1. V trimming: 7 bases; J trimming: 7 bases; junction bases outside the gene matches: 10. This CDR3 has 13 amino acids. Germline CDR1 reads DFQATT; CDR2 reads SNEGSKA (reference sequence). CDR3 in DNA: TGCAGTGTCAGAGGACAGGCAGGGAATGAGCAGTTCTTC. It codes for CSVRGQAGNEQFF.

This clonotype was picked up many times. The CDR3 sequence is CASSENTGTGDGYTF. The CDR3 coding sequence is TGTGCCAGCAGCGAAAATACCGGGACAGGTGATGGCTACACCTTC. This chain uses TRBV7-3 with TRBJ1-2; the match to TRBD1 covers 8 bases. V lost 5 bases, J lost 6 bases, and 11 bases stayed unmatched. The germline gives CDR1 SGHTA, CDR2 FQGTGA. This CDR3 has 15 amino acids.

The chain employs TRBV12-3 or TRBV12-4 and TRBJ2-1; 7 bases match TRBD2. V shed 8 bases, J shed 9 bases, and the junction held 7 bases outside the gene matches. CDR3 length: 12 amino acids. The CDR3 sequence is CASLGGGTEQFF. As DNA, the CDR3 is TGTGCCAGCCTTGGGGGAGGGACTGAGCAGTTCTTC.

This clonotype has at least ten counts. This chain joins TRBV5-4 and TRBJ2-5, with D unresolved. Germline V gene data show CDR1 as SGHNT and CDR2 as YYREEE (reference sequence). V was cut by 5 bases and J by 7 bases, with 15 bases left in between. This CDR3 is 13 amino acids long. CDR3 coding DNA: TGTGCCAGCAGGACCGCAGGACCCGGGACCCAGTACTTC. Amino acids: CASRTAGPGTQYF.

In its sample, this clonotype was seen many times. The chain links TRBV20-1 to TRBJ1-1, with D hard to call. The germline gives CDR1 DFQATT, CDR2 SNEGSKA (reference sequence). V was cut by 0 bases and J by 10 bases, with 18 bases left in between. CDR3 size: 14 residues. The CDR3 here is CSARDTNSGISAFF. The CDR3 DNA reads TGCAGTGCTAGAGATACGAACAGTGGAATCTCAGCTTTCTTT.

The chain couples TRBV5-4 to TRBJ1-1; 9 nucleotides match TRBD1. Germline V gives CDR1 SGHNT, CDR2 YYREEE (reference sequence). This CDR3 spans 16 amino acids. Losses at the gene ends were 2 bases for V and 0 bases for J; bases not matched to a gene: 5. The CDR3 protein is CASSLTGGLLNTEAFF. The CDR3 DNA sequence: TGTGCCAGCAGCTTAACAGGGGGCCTTCTGAACACTGAAGCTTTCTTT.

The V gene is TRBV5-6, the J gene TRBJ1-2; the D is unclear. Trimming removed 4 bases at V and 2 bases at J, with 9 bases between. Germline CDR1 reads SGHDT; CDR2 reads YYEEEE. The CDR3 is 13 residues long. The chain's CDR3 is CASSRGRNYGYTF. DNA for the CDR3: TGTGCCAGCAGCCGCGGACGGAACTATGGCTACACCTTC.

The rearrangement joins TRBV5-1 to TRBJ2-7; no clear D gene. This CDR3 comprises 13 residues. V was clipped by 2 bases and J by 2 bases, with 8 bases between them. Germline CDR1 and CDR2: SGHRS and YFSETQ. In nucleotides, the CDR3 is TGCGCCAGCAGCTTCGGATCCGCCTACGAGCAGTACTTC. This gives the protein CASSFGSAYEQYF.

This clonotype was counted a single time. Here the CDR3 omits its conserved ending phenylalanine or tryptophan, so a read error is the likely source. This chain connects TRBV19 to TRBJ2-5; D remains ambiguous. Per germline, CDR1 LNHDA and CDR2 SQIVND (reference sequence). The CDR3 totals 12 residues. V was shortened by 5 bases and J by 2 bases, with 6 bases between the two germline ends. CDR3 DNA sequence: TGTGCCAGTAGTTTTTCTCAAGAGACCCAGTACTTA. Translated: CASSFSQETQYL.

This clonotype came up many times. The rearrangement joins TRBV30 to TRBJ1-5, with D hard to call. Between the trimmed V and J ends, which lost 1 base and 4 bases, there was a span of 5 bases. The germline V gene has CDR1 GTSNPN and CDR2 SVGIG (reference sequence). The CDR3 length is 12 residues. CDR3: CAWSGRNQPQHF. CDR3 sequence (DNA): TGTGCCTGGAGTGGGAGGAATCAGCCCCAGCATTTT.

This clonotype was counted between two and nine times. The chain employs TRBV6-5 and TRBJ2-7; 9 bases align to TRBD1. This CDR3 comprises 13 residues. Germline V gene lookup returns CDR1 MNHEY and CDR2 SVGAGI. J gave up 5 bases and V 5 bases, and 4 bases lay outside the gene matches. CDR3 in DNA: TGTGCCAGCAGTGATGGGACAGGGCACGAGCAGTACTTC. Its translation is CASSDGTGHEQYF.

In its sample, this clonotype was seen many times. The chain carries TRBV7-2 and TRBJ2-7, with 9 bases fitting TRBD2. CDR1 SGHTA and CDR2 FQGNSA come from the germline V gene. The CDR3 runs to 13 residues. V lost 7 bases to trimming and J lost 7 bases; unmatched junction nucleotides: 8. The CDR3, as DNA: TGTGCCAGCAACCCCGCCCTAGCGGGGGAGCAGTACTTC. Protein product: CASNPALAGEQYF.